One and the same sample provided the 6 T cell receptor beta chains below, sequenced in a study of shared clonotypes between healthy human individuals. Generated by immunoSEQ multiplex PCR, the TCRdb table keeps only in-frame clones and is missing some. This sample has 2 million to 2.5 million clones, with approximately 95% found just once. Sequencing used naive CD4+ T cells from PBMCs. Subset meaning: CD45RA+ positively selected. The receptors come from a young man in good health. Some clones in this sample may be carry-over from other donors' samples.

V gene TRBV7-2 combines with J gene TRBJ1-2, with a weak D call TRBD1 (5 bases). The V gene's germline CDR1 is SGHTA and CDR2 FQGNSA. This CDR3 has 17 residues. V was trimmed by 3 bases and J by 1 base, leaving 18 bases between them. The CDR3 coding sequence is TGTGCCAGCAGCTTCGTAAGGGGATCAGGCGTTAACTATGGCTACACCTTC. Its translation is CASSFVRGSGVNYGYTF.

This chain joins TRBV11-2 and TRBJ2-7; 8 positions agree with TRBD2. J gave up 3 bases and V 7 bases, and 8 bases lay outside the gene matches. CDR1 and CDR2 from the germline V gene are SGHAT and FQNNGV. This CDR3 is 14 amino acids long. The CDR3 sequence: CASTAGLAGYEQYF. Here the CDR3 DNA reads TGTGCCAGCACAGCCGGGCTAGCGGGCTACGAGCAGTACTTC. The complete variable domain, with remaining parts taken from reference TRBV11-2 and TRBJ2-7, reads EAGVAQSPRYKIIEKRQSVAFWCNPISGHATLYWYQQILGQGPKLLIQFQNNGVVDDSQLPKDRFSAERLKGVDSTLKIQPAKLEDSAVYLCASTAGLAGYEQYFGPGTRLTVT.

The CDR3 sequence is CASSRTYTTNEKLFF. The CDR3 region has the DNA TGTGCCAGCTCACGGACATACACAACTAATGAAAAACTGTTTTTT. The chain employs TRBV18 and TRBJ1-4; D is perhaps TRBD1 (5 bases). The germline gives CDR1 KGHSH, CDR2 LQKENI. The CDR3 has 15 residues. The V end was cut by 4 bases, the J end by 0 bases, with 9 bases between.

The J gene is TRBJ2-7, the V gene TRBV14, with TRBD1 matching 8 bases. With 4 bases clipped from V and 4 bases from J, the junction kept 12 bases outside the gene matches. The CDR3 loop spans 16 amino acids. The germline gives CDR1 SGHDN, CDR2 FVKESK. Written as DNA, the CDR3 is TGTGCCAGCAGCCCCCTGGCCGGGCAGGGGGCATACGAGCAGTACTTC. This translates into CASSPLAGQGAYEQYF. Filled out from reference TRBV14 and TRBJ2-7, the complete variable domain reads EAGVTQFPSHSVIEKGQTVTLRCDPISGHDNLYWYRRVMGKEIKFLLHFVKESKQDESGMPNNRFLAERTGGTYSTLKVQPAELEDSGVYFCASSPLAGQGAYEQYFGPGTRLTVT.

DNA of the CDR3: TGCGCCAGCAGCCGAACCATACACGAATACGAGCAGTACTTC. The encoded protein is CASSRTIHEYEQYF. The gene calls are TRBV5-1 and TRBJ2-7, with D uncertain. With 4 bases removed from V and 4 bases from J, the gap between germline ends came to 15 bases. CDR3 length equals 14 residues. Germline V lookup: CDR1 SGHRS, CDR2 YFSETQ.

The J gene is TRBJ2-1, the V gene TRBV25-1; 10 bases map to TRBD2. The CDR3 runs 15 residues. Germline trimming cut 3 bases from V and 8 bases from J; bases unmatched to any gene: 7. Germline V gene data show CDR1 as MGHDK and CDR2 as SYGVNS. CDR3 nucleotide sequence: TGTGCCAGCAGTGATCGCAGCGGGAGGGCCGATGAGCAGTTCTTC. Residues: CASSDRSGRADEQFF.